The 3 T cell receptor beta chains given below trace back to one sample, sequenced in a study of T cell clonality in common variable immunodeficiency. TCRdb's copy holds only in-frame clones and misses some; the assay was immunoSEQ multiplex PCR. This table holds 25,000 to 35,000 clones with no singletons; the top ten claim 3.5% to 4.5%. Specimen: peripheral blood mononuclear cells. These TCRs come from a person between 18 and 75 years old in good health.

Note on this clone: The read gets to within 3 residues of the CDR3 end, and the germline J gene fills in the rest. V and J are TRBV11-2 and TRBJ2-1; 12 nucleotides line up with TRBD2. The ends lost 5 bases at V and 8 bases at J; junction bases unmatched: 7. CDR1 and CDR2 from the germline V gene are SGHAT and FQNNGV. The CDR3 spans 15 residues. The CDR3 sequence: CASSPSGRAIDEQFF. The part of the CDR3 DNA that was read is TGTGCCAGCAGCCCTAGCGGGAGGGCCATCGATGAG.

This clone was counted many times. With the read ending 3 residues before the CDR3 end, the germline J gene is used to fill in that end. The genes are TRBV18 and TRBJ2-1; 11 bases are shared with TRBD2. The CDR3 is made up of 15 amino acids. Germline assignment: CDR1 KGHSH and CDR2 LQKENI. The J segment lost 6 bases and the V segment lost 4 bases, leaving 5 bases of the junction unmatched. The part of the CDR3 DNA that was read is TGTGCCAGCTCACTACTAGCGGGAGAGGCCAATGAG. It specifies CASSLLAGEANE. The full CDR3 sequence reads CASSLLAGEANEQFF.

This clone was recorded at least ten times. The read ends 3 residues shy of where the CDR3 ends; the end is completed using the germline J gene. The chain carries TRBV6-2 or TRBV6-3 and TRBJ1-2; 10 bases fit TRBD1. Looked up from germline, CDR1 is MNHEY and CDR2 is SVGEGT. This CDR3 is 15 amino acids long. The DNA read from the CDR3 is TGTGCCAGCAGTCGAGAAACGGGACAGGGGTTTGAC. Translated: CASSRETGQGFD. The CDR3 as a whole reads CASSRETGQGFDYTF.